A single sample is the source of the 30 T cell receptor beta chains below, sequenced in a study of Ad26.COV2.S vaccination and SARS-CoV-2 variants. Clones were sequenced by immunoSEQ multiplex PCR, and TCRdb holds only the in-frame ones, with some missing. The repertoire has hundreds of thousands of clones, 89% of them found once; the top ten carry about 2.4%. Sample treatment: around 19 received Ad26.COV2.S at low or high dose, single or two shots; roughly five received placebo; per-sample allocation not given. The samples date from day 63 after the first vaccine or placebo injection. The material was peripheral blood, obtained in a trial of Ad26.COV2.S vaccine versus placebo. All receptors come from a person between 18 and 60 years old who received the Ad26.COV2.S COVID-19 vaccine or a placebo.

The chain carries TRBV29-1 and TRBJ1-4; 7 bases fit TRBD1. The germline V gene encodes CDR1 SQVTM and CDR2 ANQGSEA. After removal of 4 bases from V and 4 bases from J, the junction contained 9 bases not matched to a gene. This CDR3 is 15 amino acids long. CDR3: CSVVVWGQFNEKLFF. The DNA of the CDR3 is TGCAGCGTTGTCGTCTGGGGACAGTTTAATGAAAAACTGTTTTTT.

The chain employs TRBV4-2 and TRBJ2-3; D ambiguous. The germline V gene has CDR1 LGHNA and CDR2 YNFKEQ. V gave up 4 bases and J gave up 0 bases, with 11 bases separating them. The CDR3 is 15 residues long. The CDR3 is CASSPGGPSTDTQYF. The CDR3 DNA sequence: TGTGCCAGCAGCCCCGGTGGCCCAAGCACAGATACGCAGTATTTT.

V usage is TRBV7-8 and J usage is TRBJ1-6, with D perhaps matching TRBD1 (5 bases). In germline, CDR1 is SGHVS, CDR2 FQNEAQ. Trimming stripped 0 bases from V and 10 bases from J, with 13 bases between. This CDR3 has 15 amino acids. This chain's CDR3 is CASSLARRDESPLHF. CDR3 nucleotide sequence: TGTGCCAGCAGCTTAGCGCGGAGGGACGAGTCACCCCTCCACTTT. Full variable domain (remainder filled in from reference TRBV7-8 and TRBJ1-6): GAGVSQSPRYKVAKRGQDVALRCDPISGHVSLFWYQQALGQGPEFLTYFQNEAQLDKSGLPSDRFFAERPEGSVSTLKIQRTQQEDSAVYLCASSLARRDESPLHFGNGTRLTVT.

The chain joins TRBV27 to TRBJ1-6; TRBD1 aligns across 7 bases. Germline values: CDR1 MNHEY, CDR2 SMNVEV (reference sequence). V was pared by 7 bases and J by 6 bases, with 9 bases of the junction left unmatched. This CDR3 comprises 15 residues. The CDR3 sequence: CASKQTGSGNSPLHF. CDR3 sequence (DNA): TGTGCCAGCAAACAGACAGGGAGCGGTAATTCACCCCTCCACTTT.

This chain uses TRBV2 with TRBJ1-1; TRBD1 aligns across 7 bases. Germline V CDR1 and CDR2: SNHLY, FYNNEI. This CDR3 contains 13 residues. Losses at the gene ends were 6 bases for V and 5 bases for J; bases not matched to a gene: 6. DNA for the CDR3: TGTGCCAGCAGGAGGGGGCCCGGGACTGAAGCTTTCTTT. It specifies CASRRGPGTEAFF. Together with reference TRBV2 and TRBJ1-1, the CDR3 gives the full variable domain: EPEVTQTPSHQVTQMGQEVILRCVPISNHLYFYWYRQILGQKVEFLVSFYNNEISEKSEIFDDQFSVERPDGSNFTLKIRSTKLEDSAMYFCASRRGPGTEAFFGQGTRLTVV.

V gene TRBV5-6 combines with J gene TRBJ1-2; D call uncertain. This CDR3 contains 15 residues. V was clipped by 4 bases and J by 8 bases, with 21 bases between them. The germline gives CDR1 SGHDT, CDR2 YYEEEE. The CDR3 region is CASSQVGVVAEGYTF. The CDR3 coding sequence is TGTGCCAGCAGCCAAGTTGGTGTGGTGGCGGAAGGCTACACCTTC.

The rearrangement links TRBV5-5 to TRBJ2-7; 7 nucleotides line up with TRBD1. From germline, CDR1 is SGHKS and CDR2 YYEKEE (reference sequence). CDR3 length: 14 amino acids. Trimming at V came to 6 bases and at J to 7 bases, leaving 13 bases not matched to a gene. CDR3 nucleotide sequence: TGTGCCAGCACCTTCTACAGGGGTTATGGGGAGCAGTACTTC. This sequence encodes CASTFYRGYGEQYF.

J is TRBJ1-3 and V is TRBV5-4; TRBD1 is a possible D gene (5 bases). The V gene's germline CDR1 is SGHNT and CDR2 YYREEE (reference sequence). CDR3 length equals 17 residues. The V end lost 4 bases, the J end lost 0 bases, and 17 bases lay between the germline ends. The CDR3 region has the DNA TGTGCCAGCAGCCCTTTTGGGGGAGCAAACTCTGGAAACACCATATATTTT. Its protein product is CASSPFGGANSGNTIYF. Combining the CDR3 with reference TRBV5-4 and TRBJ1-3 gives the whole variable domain ETGVTQSPTHLIKTRGQQVTLRCSSQSGHNTVSWYQQALGQGPQFIFQYYREEENGRGNFPPRFSGLQFPNYSSELNVNALELDDSALYLCASSPFGGANSGNTIYFGEGSWLTVV.

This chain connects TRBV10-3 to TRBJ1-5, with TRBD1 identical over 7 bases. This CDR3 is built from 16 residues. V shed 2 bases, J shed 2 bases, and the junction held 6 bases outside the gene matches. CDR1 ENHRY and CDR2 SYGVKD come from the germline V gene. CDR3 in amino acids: CAISEETGVGNQPQHF. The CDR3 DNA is TGTGCCATCAGTGAGGAAACAGGGGTGGGCAATCAGCCCCAGCATTTT.

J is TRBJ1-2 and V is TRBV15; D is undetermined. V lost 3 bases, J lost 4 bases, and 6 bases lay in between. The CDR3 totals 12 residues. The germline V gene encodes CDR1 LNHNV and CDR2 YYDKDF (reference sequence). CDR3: CATSRESYGYTF. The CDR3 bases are TGTGCCACCAGCAGGGAGAGCTATGGCTACACCTTC.

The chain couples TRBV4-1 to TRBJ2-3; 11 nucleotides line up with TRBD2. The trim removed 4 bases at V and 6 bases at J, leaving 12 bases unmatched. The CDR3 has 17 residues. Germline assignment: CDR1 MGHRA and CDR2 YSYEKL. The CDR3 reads CASSREFKTSGTDTQYF. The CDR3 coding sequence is TGCGCCAGCAGCCGTGAGTTCAAGACTAGCGGGACCGATACGCAGTATTTT.

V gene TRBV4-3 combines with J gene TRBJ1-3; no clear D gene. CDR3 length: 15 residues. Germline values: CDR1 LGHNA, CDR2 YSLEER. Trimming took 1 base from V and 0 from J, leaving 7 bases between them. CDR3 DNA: TGCGCCAGCAGCCAAGTCTGGATCTCTGGAAACACCATATATTTT. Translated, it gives CASSQVWISGNTIYF.

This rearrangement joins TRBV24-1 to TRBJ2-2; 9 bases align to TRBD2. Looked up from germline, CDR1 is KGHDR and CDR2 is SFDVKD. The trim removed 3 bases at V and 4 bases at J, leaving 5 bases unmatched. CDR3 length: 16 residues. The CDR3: CATSDPAGGTTGELFF. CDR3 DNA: TGTGCCACCAGTGATCCTGCGGGAGGGACCACCGGGGAGCTGTTTTTT.

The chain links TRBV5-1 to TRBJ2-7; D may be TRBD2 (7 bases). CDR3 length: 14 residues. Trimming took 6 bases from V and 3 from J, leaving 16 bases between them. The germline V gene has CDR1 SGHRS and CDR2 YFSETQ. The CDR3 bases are TGCGCCAGCACCAAAGGGGGGGGCGGCTACGAGCAGTACTTC. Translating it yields CASTKGGGGYEQYF.

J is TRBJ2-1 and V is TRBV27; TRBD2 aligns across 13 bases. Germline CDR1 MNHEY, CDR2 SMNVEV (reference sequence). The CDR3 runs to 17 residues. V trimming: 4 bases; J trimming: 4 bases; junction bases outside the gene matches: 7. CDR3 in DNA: TGTGCCAGCAGTTCCGGACTAGCGGGGGTTGGGTACAATGAGCAGTTCTTC. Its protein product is CASSSGLAGVGYNEQFF.

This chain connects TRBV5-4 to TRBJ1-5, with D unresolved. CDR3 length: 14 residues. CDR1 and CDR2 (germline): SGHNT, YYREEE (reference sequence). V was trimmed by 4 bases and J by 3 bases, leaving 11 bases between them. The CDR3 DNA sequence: TGTGCCAGCAGCGCAGGAGGCAACAATCAGCCCCAGCATTTT. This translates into CASSAGGNNQPQHF.

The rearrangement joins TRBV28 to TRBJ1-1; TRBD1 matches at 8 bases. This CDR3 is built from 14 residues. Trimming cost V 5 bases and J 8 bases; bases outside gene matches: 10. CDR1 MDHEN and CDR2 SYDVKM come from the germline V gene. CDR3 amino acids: CASSRQGYGPEAFF. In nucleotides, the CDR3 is TGTGCCAGCAGTCGACAGGGGTACGGACCCGAAGCTTTCTTT.

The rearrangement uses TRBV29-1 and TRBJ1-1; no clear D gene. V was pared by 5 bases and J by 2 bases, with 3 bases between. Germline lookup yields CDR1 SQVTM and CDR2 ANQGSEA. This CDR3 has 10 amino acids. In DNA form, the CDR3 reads TGCAGCGTTAAAAACACTGAAGCTTTCTTT. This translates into CSVKNTEAFF. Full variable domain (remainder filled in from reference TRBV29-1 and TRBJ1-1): SAVISQKPSRDICQRGTSLTIQCQVDSQVTMMFWYRQQPGQSLTLIATANQGSEATYESGFVIDKFPISRPNLTFSTLTVSNMSPEDSSIYLCSVKNTEAFFGQGTRLTVV.

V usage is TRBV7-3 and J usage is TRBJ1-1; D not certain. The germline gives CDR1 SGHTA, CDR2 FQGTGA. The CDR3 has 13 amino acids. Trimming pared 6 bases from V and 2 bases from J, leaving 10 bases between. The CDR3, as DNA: TGTGCCAGCAGGTACGACCTAAACACTGAAGCTTTCTTT. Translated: CASRYDLNTEAFF. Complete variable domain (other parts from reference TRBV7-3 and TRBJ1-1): GAGVSQTPSNKVTEKGKYVELRCDPISGHTALYWYRQSLGQGPEFLIYFQGTGAADDSGLPNDRFFAVRPEGSVSTLKIQRTERGDSAVYLCASRYDLNTEAFFGQGTRLTVV.

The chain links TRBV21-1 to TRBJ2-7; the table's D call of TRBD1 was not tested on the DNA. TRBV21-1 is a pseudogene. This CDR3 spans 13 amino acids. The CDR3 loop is CASRTLQGNEQYV. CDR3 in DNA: TGTGCCAGCCGCACCCTACAGGGGAACGAGCAGTACGTC.

In DNA, the CDR3 is TGTGCCAGCAGCTCCGGACAGCCCTTGAAAGAGACCCAGTACTTC. This encodes CASSSGQPLKETQYF. The chain joins TRBV5-4 to TRBJ2-5, with D possibly being TRBD1 (6 bases). V dropped 3 bases and J dropped 3 bases, with 15 bases sitting between them. The CDR3 loop spans 15 amino acids. Germline lookup yields CDR1 SGHNT and CDR2 YYREEE (reference sequence).

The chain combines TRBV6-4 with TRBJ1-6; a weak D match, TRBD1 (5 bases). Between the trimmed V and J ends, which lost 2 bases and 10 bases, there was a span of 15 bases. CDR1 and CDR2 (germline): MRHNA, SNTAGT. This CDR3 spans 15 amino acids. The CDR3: CASSDDGALVSPLHF. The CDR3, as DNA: TGTGCCAGCAGTGACGATGGGGCTTTGGTGTCACCCCTCCACTTT.

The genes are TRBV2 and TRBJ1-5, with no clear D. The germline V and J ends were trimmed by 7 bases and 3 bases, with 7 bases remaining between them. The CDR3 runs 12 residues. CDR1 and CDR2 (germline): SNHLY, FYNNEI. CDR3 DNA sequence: TGTGCCAGCAAGAGGGACAATCAGCCCCAGCATTTT. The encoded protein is CASKRDNQPQHF.

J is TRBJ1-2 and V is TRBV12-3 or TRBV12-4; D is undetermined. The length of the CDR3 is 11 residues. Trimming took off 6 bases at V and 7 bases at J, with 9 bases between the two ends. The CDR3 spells CASSLMGGYTF. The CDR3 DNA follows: TGTGCCAGCAGCCTAATGGGTGGCTACACCTTC.

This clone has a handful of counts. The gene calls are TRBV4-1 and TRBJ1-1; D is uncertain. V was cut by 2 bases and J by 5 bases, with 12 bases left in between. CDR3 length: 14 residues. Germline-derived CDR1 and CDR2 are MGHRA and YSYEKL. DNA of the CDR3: TGCGCCAGCAGCCAACTAACTATGAGGACTGAAGCTTTCTTT. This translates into CASSQLTMRTEAFF.

The CDR3 reads CASSLGDGYTGNTIYF. The DNA of the CDR3 is TGCGCCAGCAGCTTGGGGGACGGATATACTGGAAACACCATATATTTT. The rearrangement uses TRBV5-1 and TRBJ1-3; perhaps TRBD1 as D (5 bases). V shed 0 bases and J shed 2 bases, with 12 bases lying between them. Looked up from germline, CDR1 is SGHRS and CDR2 is YFSETQ. The CDR3 length is 16 residues.

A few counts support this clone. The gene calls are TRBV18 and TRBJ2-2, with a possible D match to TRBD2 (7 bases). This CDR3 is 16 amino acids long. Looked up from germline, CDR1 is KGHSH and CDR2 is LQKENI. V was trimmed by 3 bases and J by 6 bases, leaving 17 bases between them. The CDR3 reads CASSPRGGELAGELFF. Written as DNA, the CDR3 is TGTGCCAGCTCACCGAGAGGGGGGGAATTGGCCGGGGAGCTGTTTTTT.

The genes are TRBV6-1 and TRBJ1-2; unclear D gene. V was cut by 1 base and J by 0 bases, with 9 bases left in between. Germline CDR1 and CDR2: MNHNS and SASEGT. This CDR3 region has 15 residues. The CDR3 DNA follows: TGTGCCAGCAGTGAAGGGCCAGGAGCTAACTATGGCTACACCTTC. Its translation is CASSEGPGANYGYTF.

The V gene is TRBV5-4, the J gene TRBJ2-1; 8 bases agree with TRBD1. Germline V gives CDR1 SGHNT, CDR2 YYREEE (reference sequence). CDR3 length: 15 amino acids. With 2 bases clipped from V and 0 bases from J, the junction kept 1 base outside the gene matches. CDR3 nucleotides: TGTGCCAGCAGCTTCGGACAGGGCTCCTACAATGAGCAGTTCTTC. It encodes CASSFGQGSYNEQFF.

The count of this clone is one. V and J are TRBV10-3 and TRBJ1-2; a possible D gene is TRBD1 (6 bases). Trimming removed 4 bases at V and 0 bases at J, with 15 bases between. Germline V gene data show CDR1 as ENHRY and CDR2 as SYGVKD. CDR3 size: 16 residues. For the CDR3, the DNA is TGTGCCATCAGTGTTGAGGGCAGGGGCCCTAACTATGGCTACACCTTC. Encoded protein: CAISVEGRGPNYGYTF.